These 19 T cell receptor beta chains originate from one sample sequenced in a study of early T cells in non-severe SARS-CoV-2 infection. TCRdb independently ran MiXCR on the 5' RACE reads; one entry per CDR3 protein. The sample holds roughly 100,000 distinct CDR3 sequences, around 14% seen once. The sequenced material came from whole blood. Receptors were obtained from an adult who was a healthcare worker with PCR-confirmed SARS-CoV-2 infection or an uninfected control (not recorded which).

The J gene is TRBJ2-5, the V gene TRBV29-1, with D tentatively TRBD1 (6 bases). The CDR3 spans 14 residues. The germline V and J ends were trimmed by 0 bases and 1 base, with 9 bases remaining between them. The germline gives CDR1 SQVTM, CDR2 ANQGSEA. DNA of the CDR3: TGCAGCGTTGAAGAGTGGACAGCCCAAGAGACCCAGTACTTC. Translating it yields CSVEEWTAQETQYF.

V and J are TRBV11-2 and TRBJ1-2; 10 bases map to TRBD1. After removal of 1 base from V and 6 bases from J, the junction contained 5 bases not matched to a gene. The germline V gene encodes CDR1 SGHAT and CDR2 FQNNGV. CDR3 size: 15 residues. This chain's CDR3 is CASSLGAGTGDGYTF. As DNA, the CDR3 is TGTGCCAGCAGCTTAGGTGCCGGGACAGGGGATGGCTACACCTTC.

This clonotype was seen a few times. The rearrangement joins TRBV7-6 to TRBJ2-7, with D tentatively TRBD1 or TRBD2 (5 bases each). Trimming took off 8 bases at V and 4 bases at J, with 21 bases between the two ends. The CDR3 runs to 15 residues. Germline CDR1 and CDR2: SGHVS and FNYEAQ. The CDR3 here is CASSPAAGTGYEQYF. The CDR3 DNA reads TGTGCCAGCTCCCCCGCGGCCGGGACGGGGTACGAGCAGTACTTC.

In this sample, this clonotype turned up many times. V and J are TRBV7-2 and TRBJ1-3, with D possibly TRBD1 on 6 matching bases. V dropped 5 bases and J dropped 0 bases, with 17 bases sitting between them. The CDR3 consists of 17 residues. Looked up from germline, CDR1 is SGHTA and CDR2 is FQGNSA. For the CDR3, the DNA is TGTGCCAGCAGCCCTACTTCAAACAGGGCCTCTGGAAACACCATATATTTT. Amino acids: CASSPTSNRASGNTIYF.

This clonotype occurred a few times. The chain links TRBV24-1 to TRBJ2-1, with D perhaps TRBD1 (5 bases). The germline V and J ends were trimmed by 5 bases and 4 bases, with 20 bases remaining between them. The CDR3 consists of 17 residues. CDR1 and CDR2 from the germline V gene are KGHDR and SFDVKD. The CDR3 spells CATSARPRDNSYNEQFF. The CDR3, as DNA: TGTGCCACCAGTGCGCGACCCAGGGATAATTCTTACAATGAGCAGTTCTTC.

This clonotype showed up just a few times. The V and J genes are TRBV7-9 and TRBJ1-3; weak D call: TRBD1 (6 bases). The CDR3 runs to 15 residues. The V gene lost 4 bases and the J gene lost 2 bases, with 12 bases spanning the gap. Germline CDR1 is SEHNR and CDR2 is FQNEAQ (reference sequence). The CDR3: CASSSRQDTGNTIYF. CDR3 DNA: TGTGCCAGCAGCTCTAGACAGGACACTGGAAACACCATATATTTT.

This sequence joins TRBV29-1 and TRBJ2-5, with no clear D. CDR1 and CDR2 from the germline V gene are SQVTM and ANQGSEA. V lost 6 bases and J lost 5, with 7 bases in between. This CDR3 contains 10 residues. The CDR3, as DNA: TGCAGCGTCGCCGGGGAGACCCAGTACTTC. Translation: CSVAGETQYF.

The gene calls are TRBV7-3 and TRBJ2-1, with a weak D call TRBD2 (5 bases). Germline assignment: CDR1 SGHTA and CDR2 FQGTGA. The CDR3 sequence is 15 residues long. V was cut by 4 bases and J by 0 bases, with 10 bases left in between. CDR3 nucleotides: TGTGCCAGCAGCTCCGGTGGGAGCTCCTACAATGAGCAGTTCTTC. Protein sequence: CASSSGGSSYNEQFF.

The gene calls are TRBV6-2 or TRBV6-3 and TRBJ2-5, with TRBD1 identical over 12 bases. The CDR3 has 17 residues. V lost 6 bases and J lost 0; bases outside the gene matches: 8. Germline V gives CDR1 MNHEY, CDR2 SVGEGT. CDR3 amino acids: CASRPGQGALDQETQYF. CDR3 nucleotides: TGTGCCAGCAGACCGGGACAGGGGGCCCTGGACCAAGAGACCCAGTACTTC.

The V call is TRBV6-2 or TRBV6-3, the J call TRBJ1-2; no firm D call. V was clipped by 2 bases and J by 4 bases, with 14 bases between them. The CDR3 length is 15 residues. The germline V gene has CDR1 MNHEY and CDR2 SVGEGT. This chain's CDR3 is CASSYSEKFTYGYTF. The CDR3 DNA reads TGTGCCAGCAGTTACAGCGAGAAGTTCACCTATGGCTACACCTTC.

In its sample, this clonotype was seen a few times. The chain carries TRBV3-1 and TRBJ2-5, with D unclear. V lost 2 bases and J lost 5, with 6 bases in between. Germline CDR1 LGHDT, CDR2 YNNKEL (reference sequence). The CDR3 is 12 residues long. The CDR3 is CASSQLRETQYF. DNA for the CDR3: TGTGCCAGCAGCCAACTACGGGAGACCCAGTACTTC.

This clonotype was recorded at least ten times. The chain uses TRBV28 and TRBJ1-1; 7 nucleotides line up with TRBD1. V lost 5 bases and J lost 4; bases outside the gene matches: 10. The CDR3 loop spans 15 amino acids. The V gene's germline CDR1 is MDHEN and CDR2 SYDVKM. CDR3 sequence: CASSPRQGWGTEAFF. CDR3 sequence (DNA): TGTGCCAGCAGTCCACGACAGGGCTGGGGCACTGAAGCTTTCTTT.

The CDR3: CASSQESSGQGYSPLHF. The CDR3 coding sequence is TGCGCCAGCAGCCAAGAAAGTTCGGGACAGGGCTATTCACCCCTCCACTTT. This chain links TRBV4-3 with TRBJ1-6; 9 bases agree with TRBD1. The CDR3 covers 17 residues. The ends lost 0 bases at V and 8 bases at J; junction bases unmatched: 8. The germline V gene encodes CDR1 LGHNA and CDR2 YSLEER.

The J gene is TRBJ2-3, the V gene TRBV18; unclear D gene. The length of the CDR3 is 13 residues. From germline, CDR1 is KGHSH and CDR2 LQKENI. V lost 3 bases, J lost 6 bases, and 10 bases lay in between. DNA for the CDR3: TGTGCCAGCTCACCGTTAGGAGCCGATACGCAGTATTTT. Its protein is CASSPLGADTQYF.

This clonotype was detected many times. This sequence joins TRBV18 and TRBJ1-2, with D perhaps TRBD1 (5 bases). Trimming left V 2 bases short and J 7 bases short, with 5 bases between. This CDR3 is 11 amino acids long. Per germline, CDR1 KGHSH and CDR2 LQKENI. CDR3 sequence: CASSPGAGYTF. The CDR3 DNA reads TGTGCCAGCTCACCAGGGGCTGGCTACACCTTC.

The V call is TRBV11-2, the J call TRBJ2-5, with TRBD2 as a possible D gene (7 bases). V dropped 5 bases and J dropped 4 bases, with 20 bases sitting between them. There are 16 residues in the CDR3. The V gene's germline CDR1 is SGHAT and CDR2 FQNNGV. The CDR3 is CASSPLFRGARETQYF. The DNA of the CDR3 is TGTGCCAGCAGCCCCCTTTTTCGGGGGGCGAGAGAGACCCAGTACTTC.

This clonotype was seen at least ten times. The genes are TRBV2 and TRBJ2-7, with unresolved D. Looked up from germline, CDR1 is SNHLY and CDR2 is FYNNEI. Trimming shortened V by 4 bases and J by 4 bases, and 2 bases separated the two germline ends. The CDR3 totals 10 residues. The CDR3 region is CASSGYEQYF. CDR3 nucleotide sequence: TGTGCCAGCAGTGGGTACGAGCAGTACTTC.

This clonotype was seen ten or more times. V is TRBV27 and J is TRBJ1-5; 7 bases are a match to TRBD1. The CDR3 is 14 residues long. Trimming cost V 4 bases and J 4 bases; bases outside gene matches: 4. Looked up from germline, CDR1 is MNHEY and CDR2 is SMNVEV (reference sequence). The CDR3 sequence is CASSSDRANQPQHF. In nucleotides, the CDR3 is TGTGCCAGCAGTTCTGACAGGGCTAATCAGCCCCAGCATTTT.

This clonotype was seen at least ten times. V and J are TRBV3-1 and TRBJ1-3; D possibly corresponds to TRBD1 (5 bases). Germline assignment: CDR1 LGHDT and CDR2 YNNKEL (reference sequence). The V end was cut by 3 bases, the J end by 0 bases, with 9 bases between. This CDR3 contains 15 residues. In DNA form, the CDR3 reads TGTGCCAGCAGCCAGGGGACGGCCTCTGGAAACACCATATATTTT. It specifies CASSQGTASGNTIYF.